The 2 T cell receptor beta chains given below trace back to one sample, sequenced in a study of cytomegalovirus exposure and HLA in healthy donors. Clones were sequenced by immunoSEQ multiplex PCR, and TCRdb holds only the in-frame ones, with some missing. The sample lists about 44,000 clones; 90% to 95% were seen once. Sample: PBMCs. The receptors shown here come from a woman aged 18-29 years in good health and CMV-seronegative.

The V and J genes are TRBV15 and TRBJ2-5, with D possibly being TRBD1 (6 bases). The CDR3 is 13 residues long. Germline lookup yields CDR1 LNHNV and CDR2 YYDKDF (reference sequence). V lost 8 bases, J lost 1 base, and 11 bases lay in between. The CDR3 sequence: CATGQKIQETQYF. CDR3 nucleotides: TGTGCCACCGGACAGAAAATCCAAGAGACCCAGTACTTC.

The chain links TRBV2 to TRBJ2-2; no clear D gene. V was shortened by 7 bases and J by 3 bases, with 6 bases between the two germline ends. The CDR3 is made up of 12 amino acids. Germline loops: CDR1 SNHLY, CDR2 FYNNEI. The CDR3 bases are TGTGCCAGCACCCGCGACACCGGGGAGCTGTTTTTT. Amino acids: CASTRDTGELFF.